The clone carrying this T cell receptor (beta chain) was detected a few times. Its antigen remains unidentified. A 5'RACE reaction primed in the constant segment made cDNA libraries of TCR alpha and TCR beta, and these carried sample barcodes and UMIs. MiXCR was run by TCRdb on the 5' RACE reads, yielding one entry per CDR3 protein. This table has about 390,000 distinct CDR3 sequences, roughly 15% appearing once. These data are taken from a study of T-cell memory formation after mild COVID-19. At the level of the study: For the most part, TCR clusters were specific to one donor.

Points from the study as a whole: Contracting clones, day 15 to 85, had balanced CD4/CD8, and later expanders favored CD4+. Most CD4+ clones that shrank were in CM and EM, while CD8+ ones turned up in EMRA.

The receptor was derived from a young man who had mild COVID-19 (a few samples of this study predate the infection). Cell type and time point are not known. Sequenced input: PBMCs or a T cell subset sorted from them (not recorded which).

Written as DNA, the CDR3 is TGTGCCAGCAGTTACATGGGCAGGGCCACCGGGGAGCTGTTTTTT. Amino acid sequence: CASSYMGRATGELFF. The rearrangement links TRBV6-5 to TRBJ2-2; D may be TRBD1 (5 bases). Germline CDR1 is MNHEY and CDR2 is SVGAGI. The CDR3 covers 15 residues. The V gene lost 2 bases and the J gene lost 4 bases, with 11 bases spanning the gap.